This T cell receptor (beta chain) was retrieved from a study of Ad26.COV2.S vaccination and SARS-CoV-2 variants. Across the study: Once, or twice with 56 days between doses, Ad26.COV2.S was given intramuscularly. Broader study findings: It was found that vaccine and placebo recipients had similar non-spike TCR breadth. Breadth and depth estimates from TCRs may understate total T cell responses.

The length of the CDR3 is 17 residues. J lost 5 bases, V lost 4 bases, and 10 bases had no gene match. Germline V CDR1 and CDR2: MDHEN, SYDVKM. Treatment given: roughly 18 received Ad26.COV2.S at low or high dose, single or two shots; about 5 received placebo; per-sample allocation not given. Repertoires come from day 63 after the first vaccine or placebo injection. A Boston donor was an adult aged 18-55 years. In regard to this clone: Its target is unknown.

The method was immunoSEQ multiplex PCR; TCRdb's version includes in-frame clones alone and lacks a portion of them. The repertoire holds about 450,000 clones, with roughly nine tenths as singletons. The material was peripheral blood, obtained in a trial of Ad26.COV2.S vaccine versus placebo. The TCR comes from a person aged 18-65 years who received the Ad26.COV2.S COVID-19 vaccine or a placebo. The chain combines TRBV28 with TRBJ2-3; 12 bases map to TRBD2. CDR3 loop: CASSSASSGGALDTQYF. DNA of the CDR3: TGTGCCAGCAGTTCGGCATCTAGCGGGGGGGCCCTAGATACGCAGTATTTT. The full variable domain, its missing parts supplied by reference TRBV28 and TRBJ2-3, is DVKVTQSSRYLVKRTGEKVFLECVQDMDHENMFWYRQDPGLGLRLIYFSYDVKMKEKGDIPEGYSVSREKKERFSLILESASTNQTSMYLCASSSASSGGALDTQYFGPGTRLTVL.